These 32 T cell receptor beta chains share one sample of origin, sequenced in a study of CD8+ T cells in alopecia areata. cDNA prepared by RNA extraction and subsequent reverse transcription served as the template for sequencing. Clones were read by immunoSEQ multiplex PCR, and TCRdb kept only the in-frame ones, dropping some. Of about 99,000 clones detected, approximately 52% appear once; the ten largest clones hold about 9%. The sequencing sample was made of CD4+ T cells sorted from blood. These receptors were taken from a human donor in good health.

The V call is TRBV19, the J call TRBJ2-6, with D perhaps TRBD2 (6 bases). CDR1 is LNHDA and CDR2 is SQIVND in the germline V gene (reference sequence). V was cut by 5 bases and J by 4 bases, with 12 bases left in between. The CDR3 is 15 residues long. The CDR3 here is CASSVWGDGANVLTF. CDR3 DNA sequence: TGTGCCAGTAGTGTCTGGGGGGACGGGGCCAACGTCCTGACTTTC.

There are a few counts of this clone. The chain joins TRBV7-9 to TRBJ1-1; TRBD1 might be the D (5 bases). V lost 5 bases and J 4 bases, leaving 14 bases between the germline ends. The CDR3 totals 14 residues. Germline CDR1 is SEHNR and CDR2 is FQNEAQ (reference sequence). CDR3 loop: CASSDRGGGTEAFF. The CDR3 nucleotides read TGTGCCAGCAGCGACCGGGGCGGAGGCACTGAAGCTTTCTTT.

This clone occurred a few times. CDR3 loop: CASSLVMAGGKPYEQYF. CDR3 nucleotide sequence: TGTGCCAGCAGCTTAGTCATGGCGGGGGGGAAGCCCTACGAGCAGTACTTC. The chain couples TRBV7-2 to TRBJ2-7; 9 bases are shared with TRBD2. Per germline, CDR1 SGHTA and CDR2 FQGNSA. The CDR3 runs to 17 residues. The V and J ends lost 1 base and 2 bases, in that order; junction bases with no gene match: 9.

This rearrangement joins TRBV9 to TRBJ1-2; possible D gene TRBD1, 5 bases. CDR3 length: 14 amino acids. The V gene lost 9 bases and the J gene lost 1 base, with 16 bases spanning the gap. Germline V gene data show CDR1 as SGDLS and CDR2 as YYNGEE. CDR3: CATPWGRSNYGYTF. In DNA, the CDR3 is TGTGCCACCCCCTGGGGCAGGAGTAACTATGGCTACACCTTC. The full variable domain, its missing parts supplied by reference TRBV9 and TRBJ1-2, is DSGVTQTPKHLITATGQRVTLRCSPRSGDLSVYWYQQSLDQGLQFLIQYYNGEERAKGNILERFSAQQFPDLHSELNLSSLELGDSALYFCATPWGRSNYGYTFGSGTRLTVV.

This clone was observed a few times. The chain employs TRBV29-1 and TRBJ2-1, with a weak D call TRBD1 (8 bases). Germline V CDR1 and CDR2: SQVTM, ANQGSEA. The CDR3 has 16 residues. Trimming took off 6 bases at V and 3 bases at J, with 21 bases between the two ends. The CDR3 region is CSVERQGRGYYNEQFF. The CDR3, as DNA: TGCAGCGTGGAAAGACAGGGGAGGGGGTACTACAATGAGCAGTTCTTC.

The chain combines TRBV29-1 with TRBJ1-5; no clear D gene. Looked up from germline, CDR1 is SQVTM and CDR2 is ANQGSEA. The germline V and J ends were trimmed by 4 bases and 0 bases, with 7 bases remaining between them. CDR3 length: 13 amino acids. CDR3 bases: TGCAGCGTTGGGGTCGATAGCAATCAGCCCCAGCATTTT. The encoded protein is CSVGVDSNQPQHF.

The rearrangement uses TRBV5-1 and TRBJ2-1; TRBD1 matches 7 bases. The CDR3 has 16 amino acids. From germline, CDR1 is SGHRS and CDR2 YFSETQ. Trimming cost V 0 bases and J 8 bases; bases outside gene matches: 11. The CDR3 loop reads CASSLVPGTAYYEQFF. CDR3 sequence (DNA): TGCGCCAGCAGCTTGGTTCCCGGGACAGCCTATTATGAGCAGTTCTTC. Based on the CDR3 plus reference TRBV5-1 and TRBJ2-1, the full variable domain is KAGVTQTPRYLIKTRGQQVTLSCSPISGHRSVSWYQQTPGQGLQFLFEYFSETQRNKGNFPGRFSGRQFSNSRSEMNVSTLELGDSALYLCASSLVPGTAYYEQFFGPGTRLTVL.

This rearrangement joins TRBV23-1 to TRBJ2-5; D uncertain. TRBV23-1 is an ORF; its function is uncertain. With 4 bases removed from V and 5 bases from J, the gap between germline ends came to 11 bases. The CDR3 is made up of 13 amino acids. CDR3 sequence: CASSLRVPETQYF. DNA for the CDR3: TGCGCCAGCAGTCTAAGAGTCCCCGAGACCCAGTACTTC.

This clone has a handful of counts. The chain links TRBV29-1 to TRBJ2-5; no reliable D call. CDR1 is SQVTM and CDR2 is ANQGSEA in the germline V gene. The CDR3 totals 13 residues. Trimming left V 5 bases short and J 0 bases short, with 10 bases between. The DNA of the CDR3 is TGCAGCGTTACGAGGTTTGACCAAGAGACCCAGTACTTC. This sequence encodes CSVTRFDQETQYF.

The chain couples TRBV18 to TRBJ1-2; D possibly corresponds to TRBD1 (6 bases). The CDR3 is 14 amino acids. CDR1 and CDR2 from the germline V gene are KGHSH and LQKENI. V lost 3 bases and J 6 bases, leaving 14 bases between the germline ends. Written as DNA, the CDR3 is TGTGCCAGCTCACCTATTGACAGGTTAGATGGCTACACCTTC. This sequence encodes CASSPIDRLDGYTF.

This clone was observed a few times. The CDR3 here is CASSDDKGMPLRGSPLHF. The CDR3 DNA follows: TGTGCCAGCAGCGACGACAAAGGGATGCCCCTAAGGGGTTCACCCCTCCACTTT. This chain joins TRBV5-6 and TRBJ1-6; perhaps TRBD1 as D (5 bases). V dropped 4 bases and J dropped 9 bases, with 26 bases sitting between them. From germline, CDR1 is SGHDT and CDR2 YYEEEE. CDR3 length equals 18 residues. Full variable domain (remainder filled in from reference TRBV5-6 and TRBJ1-6): DAGVTQSPTHLIKTRGQQVTLRCSPKSGHDTVSWYQQALGQGPQFIFQYYEEEERQRGNFPDRFSGHQFPNYSSELNVNALLLGDSALYLCASSDDKGMPLRGSPLHFGNGTRLTVT.

This clone came up once. The chain recombines TRBV5-1 with TRBJ2-2, with 9 positions matching TRBD1. The CDR3 has 14 residues. Germline V CDR1 and CDR2: SGHRS, YFSETQ. After removal of 4 bases from V and 7 bases from J, the junction contained 5 bases not matched to a gene. CDR3 region: CASSRQGEGGELFF. For the CDR3, the DNA is TGCGCCAGCAGCAGACAGGGGGAAGGCGGGGAGCTGTTTTTT.

V usage is TRBV18 and J usage is TRBJ1-1; 11 nucleotides align to TRBD1. J gave up 6 bases and V 4 bases, and 10 bases lay outside the gene matches. The CDR3 consists of 16 residues. The germline gives CDR1 KGHSH, CDR2 LQKENI. The CDR3 spells CASSQQLSDRGPEAFF. The CDR3 region has the DNA TGTGCCAGCTCACAACAGCTTTCGGACAGGGGGCCTGAAGCTTTCTTT.

In this sample, this clone turned up a few times. The genes are TRBV29-1 and TRBJ1-1; TRBD1 aligns across 7 bases. The V gene's germline CDR1 is SQVTM and CDR2 ANQGSEA. The CDR3 runs 13 residues. V lost 7 bases to trimming and J lost 6 bases; unmatched junction nucleotides: 11. Here the CDR3 DNA reads TGCAGCGCGATGAACAGGGGTCTATCTGAAGCTTTCTTT. Amino acids: CSAMNRGLSEAFF.

The V gene is TRBV7-9, the J gene TRBJ1-1; D is possibly TRBD1 (6 bases). The V end was cut by 2 bases, the J end by 6 bases, with 16 bases between. This CDR3 region has 15 residues. Looked up from germline, CDR1 is SEHNR and CDR2 is FQNEAQ (reference sequence). The CDR3 bases are TGTGCCAGCAGCTTACTACAGGGTAGAATCTCTGAAGCTTTCTTT. Translated: CASSLLQGRISEAFF.

As for this clone: The junction shows a germline mismatch at one end, possibly a read error. The V and J genes are TRBV2 and TRBJ2-3; 10 positions agree with TRBD2. The CDR3 is 14 amino acids. The V gene's germline CDR1 is SNHLY and CDR2 FYNNEI. CDR3 sequence: CASRLAGATGTQYF. DNA of the CDR3: TGTGCCAGCAGGCTAGCGGGGGCCACAGGTACGCAGTATTTT.

The chain carries TRBV7-9 and TRBJ2-7; TRBD2 matches 8 bases. V lost 5 bases to trimming and J lost 3 bases; unmatched junction nucleotides: 6. The CDR3 has 14 residues. Germline loops: CDR1 SEHNR, CDR2 FQNEAQ (reference sequence). The CDR3 is CASSGAGAFYEQYF. In DNA, the CDR3 is TGTGCCAGCAGCGGAGCGGGGGCCTTCTACGAGCAGTACTTC.

This sequence joins TRBV2 and TRBJ1-6; D gene ambiguous. Germline V lookup: CDR1 SNHLY, CDR2 FYNNEI. V lost 7 bases and J lost 7, with 11 bases in between. There are 13 residues in the CDR3. The CDR3, as DNA: TGTGCCAGCAATACAGACTCAAATTCACCCCTCCACTTT. Amino acids: CASNTDSNSPLHF.

The J gene is TRBJ2-3, the V gene TRBV6-5; 7 bases are shared with TRBD2. CDR1 and CDR2 from the germline V gene are MNHEY and SVGAGI. The CDR3 sequence is 13 residues long. V lost 6 bases, J lost 6 bases, and 6 bases stayed unmatched. CDR3 residues: CASRDGGIDTQYF. CDR3 coding DNA: TGTGCCAGCAGGGACGGGGGGATCGATACGCAGTATTTT.

The chain couples TRBV30 to TRBJ2-4, with a possible D match to TRBD1 (6 bases). CDR3 length: 13 residues. V was shortened by 3 bases and J by 5 bases, with 11 bases between the two germline ends. Germline CDR1 is GTSNPN and CDR2 is SVGIG (reference sequence). The CDR3 nucleotides are TGTGCCTGGAGCTACGGACAGCAAAACATTCAGTACTTC. Its protein is CAWSYGQQNIQYF.

The chain has TRBV7-2 and TRBJ2-1; D is possibly TRBD2 (5 bases). The CDR3 sequence is 16 residues long. Germline V gene data show CDR1 as SGHTA and CDR2 as FQGNSA. V lost 0 bases and J 5 bases, leaving 14 bases between the germline ends. The DNA for the CDR3 is TGTGCCAGCAGCTTAGCTTTTGCCCTCGGGAACAATGAGCAGTTCTTC. Amino acids: CASSLAFALGNNEQFF.

J is TRBJ2-1 and V is TRBV19; D is possibly TRBD2 (6 bases). CDR3 size: 15 residues. V was shortened by 3 bases and J by 7 bases, with 16 bases between the two germline ends. CDR1 and CDR2 from the germline V gene are LNHDA and SQIVND (reference sequence). The CDR3 reads CASSITGGSSNEQFF. In nucleotides, the CDR3 is TGTGCCAGTAGTATTACCGGGGGTTCTTCTAATGAGCAGTTCTTC.

This chain uses TRBV5-1 with TRBJ1-1; 8 bases agree with TRBD1. The germline gives CDR1 SGHRS, CDR2 YFSETQ. The CDR3 is 15 residues long. V lost 3 bases and J lost 1; bases outside the gene matches: 5. In nucleotides, the CDR3 is TGCGCCAGCAGCTCGGACAGGGAAGCGAACACTGAAGCTTTCTTT. Translating it yields CASSSDREANTEAFF.

This clone came up a few times. The chain uses TRBV29-1 and TRBJ1-2, with 7 bases identical to TRBD1. V lost 7 bases, J lost 0 bases, and 5 bases stayed unmatched. Germline V gene lookup returns CDR1 SQVTM and CDR2 ANQGSEA. The CDR3 consists of 13 residues. CDR3 in DNA: TGCAGCGCCCGGACAGGAGCTAACTATGGCTACACCTTC. This sequence encodes CSARTGANYGYTF.

Only a few counts were recorded for this clone. The V gene is TRBV5-4, the J gene TRBJ2-7; either TRBD1 or TRBD2 may supply D (6 bases each). Germline V lookup: CDR1 SGHNT, CDR2 YYREEE (reference sequence). The CDR3 length is 14 residues. The V and J ends lost 2 bases and 3 bases respectively, with 12 bases between them. As DNA, the CDR3 is TGTGCCAGCAGCTTTTATGGAGGGGGCTACGAGCAGTACTTC. Its protein product is CASSFYGGGYEQYF.

The chain couples TRBV5-1 to TRBJ1-5, with D possibly matching TRBD1 (5 bases). Trimming stripped 9 bases from V and 9 bases from J, with 10 bases between. Looked up from germline, CDR1 is SGHRS and CDR2 is YFSETQ. The length of the CDR3 is 10 residues. CDR3 residues: CATRDRPQHF. The DNA of the CDR3 is TGCGCCACCAGGGACCGGCCCCAGCATTTT.

The chain links TRBV25-1 to TRBJ1-6, with D tentatively TRBD1 (5 bases). The V gene's germline CDR1 is MGHDK and CDR2 SYGVNS. This CDR3 contains 15 residues. V was pared by 2 bases and J by 6 bases, with 11 bases between. This CDR3 reads CASSERGAGNSPLHF. CDR3 in DNA: TGTGCCAGCAGTGAACGTGGGGCGGGTAATTCACCCCTCCACTTT.

The chain combines TRBV4-1 with TRBJ1-3; no clear D gene. V was trimmed by 2 bases and J by 3 bases, leaving 5 bases between them. CDR1 is MGHRA, CDR2 YSYEKL, per germline. This CDR3 has 13 amino acids. CDR3 protein: CASSQPNGNTIYF. DNA for the CDR3: TGCGCCAGCAGCCAACCGAATGGAAACACCATATATTTT.

This sequence joins TRBV4-1 and TRBJ2-7; the D is unclear. This CDR3 is 15 amino acids long. Germline V lookup: CDR1 MGHRA, CDR2 YSYEKL. Trimming took off 3 bases at V and 0 bases at J, with 12 bases between the two ends. CDR3 in DNA: TGCGCCAGCAGCCAGGATGGGGATGTCTCCTACGAGCAGTACTTC. Encoded protein: CASSQDGDVSYEQYF.

This clone has more than one count but fewer than ten. In DNA, the CDR3 is TGTGCCAGCAGTGAAGGGGGCCAGGGCCATTCACCCCTCCACTTT. This sequence encodes CASSEGGQGHSPLHF. The chain has TRBV25-1 and TRBJ1-6, with a possible D match to TRBD1 (6 bases). The V end lost 2 bases, the J end lost 8 bases, and 13 bases lay between the germline ends. The germline V gene encodes CDR1 MGHDK and CDR2 SYGVNS. CDR3 length equals 15 residues.

The chain has TRBV15 and TRBJ2-2; TRBD1 agrees at 7 bases. After removal of 0 bases from V and 7 bases from J, the junction contained 2 bases not matched to a gene. The CDR3 contains 14 residues. Germline V gives CDR1 LNHNV, CDR2 YYDKDF (reference sequence). CDR3 DNA sequence: TGTGCCACCAGCAGAGATACAGGGGTCGGGGAGCTGTTTTTT. Protein: CATSRDTGVGELFF.

This clone was seen only a few times. V and J are TRBV5-4 and TRBJ2-3, with D tentatively TRBD1 (5 bases). The germline V and J ends were trimmed by 2 bases and 4 bases, with 8 bases remaining between them. The CDR3 contains 13 residues. Looked up from germline, CDR1 is SGHNT and CDR2 is YYREEE (reference sequence). CDR3: CASSFFRADTQYF. CDR3 coding DNA: TGTGCCAGCAGCTTTTTCAGGGCAGATACGCAGTATTTT. Variable domain in full (rest from reference TRBV5-4 and TRBJ2-3): ETGVTQSPTHLIKTRGQQVTLRCSSQSGHNTVSWYQQALGQGPQFIFQYYREEENGRGNFPPRFSGLQFPNYSSELNVNALELDDSALYLCASSFFRADTQYFGPGTRLTVL.